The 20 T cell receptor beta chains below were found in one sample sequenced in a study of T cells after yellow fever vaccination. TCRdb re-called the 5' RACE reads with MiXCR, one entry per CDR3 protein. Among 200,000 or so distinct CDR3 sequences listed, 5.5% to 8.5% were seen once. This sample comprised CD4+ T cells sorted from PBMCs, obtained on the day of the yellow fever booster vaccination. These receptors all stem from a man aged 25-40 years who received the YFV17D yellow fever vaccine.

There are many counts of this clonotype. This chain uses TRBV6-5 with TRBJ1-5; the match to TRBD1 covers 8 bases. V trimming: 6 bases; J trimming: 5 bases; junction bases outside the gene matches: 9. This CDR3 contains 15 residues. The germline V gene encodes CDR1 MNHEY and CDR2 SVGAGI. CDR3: CASRWTGSVDQPQHF. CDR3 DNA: TGTGCCAGCAGGTGGACAGGGAGTGTGGATCAGCCCCAGCATTTT.

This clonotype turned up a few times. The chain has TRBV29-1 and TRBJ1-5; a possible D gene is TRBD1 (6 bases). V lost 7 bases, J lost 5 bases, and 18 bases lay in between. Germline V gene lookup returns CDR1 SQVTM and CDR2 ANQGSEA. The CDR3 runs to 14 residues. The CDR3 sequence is CSARHGGADQPQHF. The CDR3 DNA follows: TGCAGCGCGCGACACGGGGGGGCCGATCAGCCCCAGCATTTT.

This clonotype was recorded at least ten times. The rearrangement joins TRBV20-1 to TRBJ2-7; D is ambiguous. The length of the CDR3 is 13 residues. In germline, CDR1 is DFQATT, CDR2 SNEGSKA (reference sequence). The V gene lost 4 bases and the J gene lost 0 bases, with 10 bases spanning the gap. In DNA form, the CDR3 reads TGCAGTGCTACAGCCGATAGCTCCTACGAGCAGTACTTC. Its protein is CSATADSSYEQYF.

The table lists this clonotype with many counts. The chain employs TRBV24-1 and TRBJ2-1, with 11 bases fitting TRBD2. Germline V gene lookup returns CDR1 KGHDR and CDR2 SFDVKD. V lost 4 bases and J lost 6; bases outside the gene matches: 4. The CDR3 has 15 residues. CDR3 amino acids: CATSDRGLAANEQFF. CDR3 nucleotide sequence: TGTGCCACCAGTGACCGGGGACTAGCGGCCAATGAGCAGTTCTTC.

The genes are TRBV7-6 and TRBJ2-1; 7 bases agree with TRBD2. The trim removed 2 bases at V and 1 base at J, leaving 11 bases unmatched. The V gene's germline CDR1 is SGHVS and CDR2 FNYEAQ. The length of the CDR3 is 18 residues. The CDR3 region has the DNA TGTGCCAGCAGCTTAAGGATTGAGGCGGGAGCTTCCTACAATGAGCAGTTCTTC. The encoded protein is CASSLRIEAGASYNEQFF.

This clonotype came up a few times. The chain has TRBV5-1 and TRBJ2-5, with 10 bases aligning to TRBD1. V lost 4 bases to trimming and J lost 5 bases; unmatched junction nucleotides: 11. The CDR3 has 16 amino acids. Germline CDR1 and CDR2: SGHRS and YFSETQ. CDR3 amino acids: CASSPTRQGAGETQYF. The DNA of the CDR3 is TGCGCCAGCAGCCCTACCAGACAGGGGGCCGGGGAGACCCAGTACTTC.

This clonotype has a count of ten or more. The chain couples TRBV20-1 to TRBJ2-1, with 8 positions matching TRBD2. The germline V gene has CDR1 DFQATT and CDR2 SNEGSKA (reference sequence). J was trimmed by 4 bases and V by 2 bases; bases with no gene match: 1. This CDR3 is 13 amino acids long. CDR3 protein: CSARTSGYNEQFF. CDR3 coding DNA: TGCAGTGCTAGAACTAGCGGATACAATGAGCAGTTCTTC.

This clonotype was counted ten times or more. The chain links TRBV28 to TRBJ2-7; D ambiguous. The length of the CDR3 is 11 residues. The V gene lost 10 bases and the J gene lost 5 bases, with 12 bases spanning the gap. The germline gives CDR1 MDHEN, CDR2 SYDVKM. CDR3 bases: TGTGCCACCTCGGGCCCTGACGAGCAGTACTTC. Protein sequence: CATSGPDEQYF.

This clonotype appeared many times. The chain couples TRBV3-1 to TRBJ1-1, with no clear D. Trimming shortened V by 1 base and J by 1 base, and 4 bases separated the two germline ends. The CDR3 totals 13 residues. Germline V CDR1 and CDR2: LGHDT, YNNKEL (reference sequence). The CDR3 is CASSQAPNTEAFF. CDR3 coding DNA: TGTGCCAGCAGCCAAGCGCCGAACACTGAAGCTTTCTTT.

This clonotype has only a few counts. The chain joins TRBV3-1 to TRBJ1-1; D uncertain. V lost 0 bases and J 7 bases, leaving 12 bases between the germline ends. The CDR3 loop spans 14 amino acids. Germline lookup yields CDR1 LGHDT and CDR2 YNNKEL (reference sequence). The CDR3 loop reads CASSQEDALDEAFF. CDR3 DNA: TGTGCCAGCAGCCAAGAAGATGCCCTCGATGAAGCTTTCTTT. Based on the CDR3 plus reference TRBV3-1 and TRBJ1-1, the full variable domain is DTAVSQTPKYLVTQMGNDKSIKCEQNLGHDTMYWYKQDSKKFLKIMFSYNNKELIINETVPNRFSPKSPDKAHLNLHINSLELGDSAVYFCASSQEDALDEAFFGQGTRLTVV.

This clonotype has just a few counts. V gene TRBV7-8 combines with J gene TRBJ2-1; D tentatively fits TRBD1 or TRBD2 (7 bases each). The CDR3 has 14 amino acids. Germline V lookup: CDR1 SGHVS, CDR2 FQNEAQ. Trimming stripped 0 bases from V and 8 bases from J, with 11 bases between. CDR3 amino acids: CASSLAGGGHEQFF. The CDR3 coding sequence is TGTGCCAGCAGCTTAGCGGGAGGGGGCCATGAGCAGTTCTTC. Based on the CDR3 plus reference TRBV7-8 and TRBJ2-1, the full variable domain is GAGVSQSPRYKVAKRGQDVALRCDPISGHVSLFWYQQALGQGPEFLTYFQNEAQLDKSGLPSDRFFAERPEGSVSTLKIQRTQQEDSAVYLCASSLAGGGHEQFFGPGTRLTVL.

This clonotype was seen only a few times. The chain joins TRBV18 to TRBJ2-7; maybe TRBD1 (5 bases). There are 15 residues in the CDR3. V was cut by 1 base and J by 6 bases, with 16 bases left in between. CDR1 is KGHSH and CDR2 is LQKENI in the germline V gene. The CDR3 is CASSPLREIQGEQYF. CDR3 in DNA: TGTGCCAGCTCACCACTCAGGGAAATCCAAGGCGAGCAGTACTTC.

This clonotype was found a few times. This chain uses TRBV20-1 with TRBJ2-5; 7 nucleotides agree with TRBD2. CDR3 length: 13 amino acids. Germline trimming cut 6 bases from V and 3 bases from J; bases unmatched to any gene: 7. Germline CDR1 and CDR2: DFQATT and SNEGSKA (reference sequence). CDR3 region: CSALLAEKETQYF. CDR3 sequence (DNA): TGCAGTGCCCTTCTAGCGGAAAAAGAGACCCAGTACTTC.

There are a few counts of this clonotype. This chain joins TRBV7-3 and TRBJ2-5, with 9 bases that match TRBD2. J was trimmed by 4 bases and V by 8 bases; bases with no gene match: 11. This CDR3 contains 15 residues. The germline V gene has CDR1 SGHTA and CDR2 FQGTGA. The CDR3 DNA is TGTGCCAGCTCTCCGGGAGCGGGAGGCCGAGAGACCCAGTACTTC. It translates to CASSPGAGGRETQYF.

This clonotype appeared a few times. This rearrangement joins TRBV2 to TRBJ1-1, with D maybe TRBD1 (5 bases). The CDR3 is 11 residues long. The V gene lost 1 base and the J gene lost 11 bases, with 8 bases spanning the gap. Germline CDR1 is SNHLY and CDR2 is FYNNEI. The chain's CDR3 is CASSEGGAAFF. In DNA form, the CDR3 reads TGTGCCAGCAGTGAAGGAGGGGCCGCTTTCTTT.

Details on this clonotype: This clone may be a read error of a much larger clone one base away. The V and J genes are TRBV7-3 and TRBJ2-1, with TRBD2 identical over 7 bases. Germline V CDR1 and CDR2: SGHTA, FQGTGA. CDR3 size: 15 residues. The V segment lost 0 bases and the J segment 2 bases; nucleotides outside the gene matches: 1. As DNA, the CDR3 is TGTGCCAGCAGCTTAACTAGCGGGCCCTACAATGAGCAGTTCTTC. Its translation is CASSLTSGPYNEQFF.

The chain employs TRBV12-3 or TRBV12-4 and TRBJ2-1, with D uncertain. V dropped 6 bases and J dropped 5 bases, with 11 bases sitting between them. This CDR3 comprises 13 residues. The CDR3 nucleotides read TGTGCCAGCAGGCTCGGGCGGAACAATGAGCAGTTCTTC. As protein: CASRLGRNNEQFF.

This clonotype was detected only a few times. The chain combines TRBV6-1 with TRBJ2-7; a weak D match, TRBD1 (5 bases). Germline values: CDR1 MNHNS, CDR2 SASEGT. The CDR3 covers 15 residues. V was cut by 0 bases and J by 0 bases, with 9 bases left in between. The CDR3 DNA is TGTGCCAGCAGTGAAGCGAGGACATACTCCTACGAGCAGTACTTC. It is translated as CASSEARTYSYEQYF.

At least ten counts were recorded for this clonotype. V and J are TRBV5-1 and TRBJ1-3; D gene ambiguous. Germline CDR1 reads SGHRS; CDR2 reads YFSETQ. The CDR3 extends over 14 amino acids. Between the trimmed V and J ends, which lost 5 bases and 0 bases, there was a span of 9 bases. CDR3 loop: CASRWDSSGNTIYF. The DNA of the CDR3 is TGCGCCAGCAGATGGGATAGCTCTGGAAACACCATATATTTT.

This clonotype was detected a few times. CDR3 protein: CASSASSTTQYF. The CDR3 DNA follows: TGTGCCAGTAGCGCCTCCTCAACCACGCAGTATTTT. The genes are TRBV19 and TRBJ2-3, with D hard to call. With 6 bases removed from V and 9 bases from J, the gap between germline ends came to 13 bases. CDR1 and CDR2 (germline): LNHDA, SQIVND (reference sequence). The CDR3 contains 12 residues.